Below, 25 T cell receptor beta chains from the same sample are listed, as sequenced in a study of read filtering for tumor transcriptome and immune sequencing. The library was built from around 400 ng RNA with molecular barcoded adaptors for alpha/delta and beta/gamma chains. TCRdb re-called the reads with MiXCR, one entry per CDR3 protein. The sample contains some 130,000 distinct CDR3 sequences, roughly 13% of which appear only once. The specimen was a population of CD138-negative cells sorted from bone marrow. The receptors were gathered from a donor aged 40 or over with multiple myeloma.

To note about this clonotype: A far larger clone is off by one base, so a read error is likely. This chain connects TRBV7-7 to TRBJ1-1; D gene ambiguous. CDR3 length: 13 amino acids. In germline, CDR1 is SSHAT, CDR2 FNYEAQ (reference sequence). The CDR3 DNA reads as TGTGCCAGCAGACGTGAAAGGAACACTGACGCTTTCTTT. Translated: CASRRERNTDAFF.

Comments on this clonotype: One end of the junction fails to match germline, which may point to a read error. This sequence joins TRBV30 and TRBJ2-1, with D possibly matching TRBD2 (6 bases). CDR1 and CDR2 (germline): GTSNPN, SVGIG (reference sequence). This CDR3 contains 13 residues. The CDR3 here is CSYGGPNEDEQFF. The CDR3 DNA sequence: TGCTCTTACGGGGGTCCCAACGAGGATGAGCAGTTCTTC.

This clonotype was detected ten times or more. The chain carries TRBV29-1 and TRBJ2-5; D unclear. The V end was cut by 4 bases, the J end by 1 base, with 10 bases between. Germline CDR1 reads SQVTM; CDR2 reads ANQGSEA. The CDR3 has 13 amino acids. The CDR3 DNA sequence: TGCAGCGTTGTCTTTGGGTTCCAAGAGACCCAGTACTTC. Protein: CSVVFGFQETQYF.

Only a few counts were recorded for this clonotype. The genes are TRBV6-6 and TRBJ2-5; TRBD2 matches at 9 bases. This CDR3 contains 15 residues. The V and J ends lost 2 bases and 5 bases, in that order; junction bases with no gene match: 6. Per germline, CDR1 MNHNY and CDR2 SVGAGI (reference sequence). This CDR3 is CASSYALAGWETQYF. The CDR3 DNA sequence: TGTGCCAGCAGTTACGCCCTAGCGGGATGGGAGACCCAGTACTTC.

This clonotype was counted at least ten times. The CDR3 sequence is CASSRGGWTGELFF. The CDR3, as DNA: TGTGCCAGCAGTCGCGGGGGTTGGACCGGGGAGCTGTTTTTT. The rearrangement joins TRBV3-1 to TRBJ2-2, with 7 bases matching TRBD2. The CDR3 loop spans 14 amino acids. Germline-derived CDR1 and CDR2 are LGHDT and YNNKEL (reference sequence). J lost 5 bases, V lost 6 bases, and 6 bases had no gene match.

The chain combines TRBV4-1 with TRBJ1-4; a weak D match, TRBD1 (5 bases). CDR1 is MGHRA and CDR2 is YSYEKL in the germline V gene. This CDR3 has 15 amino acids. With 0 bases removed from V and 4 bases from J, the gap between germline ends came to 9 bases. DNA for the CDR3: TGCGCCAGCAGCCAAGATGGGGGGGGTAATGAAAAACTGTTTTTT. This translates into CASSQDGGGNEKLFF.

This clonotype occurred many times. The V call is TRBV19, the J call TRBJ1-5; 9 bases match TRBD1. Germline V gene sequence: CDR1 LNHDA, CDR2 SQIVND (reference sequence). V gave up 6 bases and J gave up 3 bases; unmatched junction bases: 6. The CDR3 consists of 15 residues. As DNA, the CDR3 is TGTGCCAGTAGCCCCACAGGGGGCGACAATCAGCCCCAGCATTTT. Amino acid sequence: CASSPTGGDNQPQHF.

In its sample, this clonotype was seen many times. This sequence joins TRBV30 and TRBJ1-6, with D perhaps TRBD1 (6 bases). The CDR3 has 14 amino acids. CDR1 and CDR2 (germline): GTSNPN, SVGIG (reference sequence). Trimming pared 8 bases from V and 7 bases from J, leaving 18 bases between. The CDR3 coding sequence is TGTGCCACAAACGGACAGTTAGGGAATTCACCCCTCCACTTT. It encodes CATNGQLGNSPLHF.

About this clonotype itself: This may come from a read error, since a much larger clone is one base off. The genes are TRBV12-3 or TRBV12-4 and TRBJ2-1; no reliable D call. The CDR3 consists of 12 residues. Trimming pared 2 bases from V and 9 bases from J, leaving 8 bases between. CDR3 loop: CASSLFSSEQFF. Written as DNA, the CDR3 is TGTGCCAGCAGTTTATTCAGCAGTGAGCAGTTCTTC.

This clonotype was seen ten or more times. The gene calls are TRBV11-2 and TRBJ2-7, with no clear D. Germline V gene data show CDR1 as SGHAT and CDR2 as FQNNGV. V shed 4 bases and J shed 6 bases, with 7 bases lying between them. The CDR3 consists of 11 residues. CDR3 in amino acids: CASSSHAEQYF. CDR3 DNA: TGTGCCAGCAGCTCTCATGCCGAGCAGTACTTC.

This clonotype turned up a few times. V and J are TRBV19 and TRBJ1-5; D is perhaps TRBD1 (5 bases). Germline V gives CDR1 LNHDA, CDR2 SQIVND (reference sequence). The V end was cut by 8 bases, the J end by 8 bases, with 16 bases between. The length of the CDR3 is 13 residues. CDR3 sequence (DNA): TGTGCCAGTCGTGACTCCCCGGGGGAGCCCCAGCATTTT. Its translation: CASRDSPGEPQHF.

Details on this clonotype: Given a much more abundant clone one base away, this may be a read error. The gene calls are TRBV11-3 and TRBJ2-3, with 7 bases fitting TRBD2. The CDR3 sequence is 14 residues long. CDR1 and CDR2 (germline): SGHNT, YENEEA. This CDR3 is CASSLATSTDTLYF. The CDR3 bases are TGTGCCAGCAGCTTAGCGACTAGCACAGATACGCTGTATTTT.

This clonotype was seen a handful of times. CDR3: CSAKIGEQYF. The CDR3 DNA follows: TGCAGTGCTAAAATAGGGGAGCAGTACTTC. The chain joins TRBV20-1 to TRBJ2-7; D gene unclear. Trimming took off 4 bases at V and 7 bases at J, with 8 bases between the two ends. The germline V gene has CDR1 DFQATT and CDR2 SNEGSKA (reference sequence). The CDR3 covers 10 residues.

V usage is TRBV5-6 and J usage is TRBJ2-3, with TRBD1 matching over 9 bases. V shed 3 bases, J shed 4 bases, and the junction held 6 bases outside the gene matches. Germline V gene data show CDR1 as SGHDT and CDR2 as YYEEEE. The CDR3 runs to 15 residues. Written as DNA, the CDR3 is TGTGCCAGCAGCTCCGGGACAGGGTCATCAGATACGCAGTATTTT. It specifies CASSSGTGSSDTQYF.

This clonotype was counted ten times or more. The chain combines TRBV7-9 with TRBJ1-1; D unclear. Trimming took 2 bases from V and 1 from J, leaving 8 bases between them. The CDR3 spans 14 residues. The germline V gene has CDR1 SEHNR and CDR2 FQNEAQ (reference sequence). CDR3 loop: CASSLLRPNTEAFF. The CDR3 DNA sequence: TGTGCCAGCAGCTTATTACGGCCGAACACTGAAGCTTTCTTT.

Here the CDR3 reads CASMGYGGRDPSSYNEQFF. The CDR3, as DNA: TGTGCCAGCATGGGATATGGCGGAAGGGACCCAAGCTCCTACAATGAGCAGTTCTTC. J is TRBJ2-1 and V is TRBV7-9, with D perhaps TRBD1 or TRBD2 (5 bases each). V was trimmed by 7 bases and J by 0 bases, leaving 25 bases between them. Germline CDR1 is SEHNR and CDR2 is FQNEAQ (reference sequence). The CDR3 has 19 residues.

This clonotype was detected only a few times. It may be a read error: a sequence one base away is much more abundant. This chain connects TRBV12-3 or TRBV12-4 to TRBJ1-1; D not certain. V was clipped by 8 bases and J by 4 bases, with 14 bases between them. This CDR3 spans 13 amino acids. CDR3 in amino acids: CASLAQGSTEAFF. The CDR3 nucleotides read TGTGCCAGCCTAGCGCAAGGGAGCACTGAAGCTTTCTTT.

This chain links TRBV7-9 with TRBJ2-7; D unclear. V dropped 1 base and J dropped 5 bases, with 15 bases sitting between them. Per the germline V gene, CDR1 is SEHNR and CDR2 is FQNEAQ (reference sequence). CDR3 length: 15 amino acids. CDR3 DNA sequence: TGTGCCAGCAGCTTAGACTATCCGCGTTACGACGAGCAGTACTTC. This encodes CASSLDYPRYDEQYF.

This clonotype was detected ten times or more. This chain connects TRBV20-1 to TRBJ2-1; no reliable D call. Trimming removed 4 bases from V and 7 bases from J, with 17 bases in between. From germline, CDR1 is DFQATT and CDR2 SNEGSKA (reference sequence). The CDR3 sequence is 14 residues long. Here the CDR3 DNA reads TGCAGTGCTACCGATGGGCGATCATGGAATGAGCAGTTCTTC. This encodes CSATDGRSWNEQFF.

This clonotype was counted at least ten times. This chain connects TRBV7-8 to TRBJ2-6, with unresolved D. The V gene lost 3 bases and the J gene lost 1 base, with 4 bases spanning the gap. Per germline, CDR1 SGHVS and CDR2 FQNEAQ. The CDR3 is 14 residues long. In DNA, the CDR3 is TGTGCCAGCAGCTTCGCGTCTGGGGCCAACGTCCTGACTTTC. Translating it yields CASSFASGANVLTF.

This clonotype was detected many times. V and J are TRBV5-1 and TRBJ1-1; no clear D. This CDR3 region has 15 residues. V shed 0 bases and J shed 7 bases, with 16 bases lying between them. From germline, CDR1 is SGHRS and CDR2 YFSETQ. DNA of the CDR3: TGCGCCAGCAGCTTGGCCGACTGGGGAACAGATGAAGCTTTCTTT. Amino acids: CASSLADWGTDEAFF.

This clonotype was seen ten or more times. For the CDR3, the DNA is TGTGCCAGCAGTTTAGGGGCCGCGGGGGGAAACACTGAAGCTTTCTTT. Amino acids: CASSLGAAGGNTEAFF. The chain couples TRBV28 to TRBJ1-1, with TRBD1 as a possible D gene (5 bases). The germline V gene has CDR1 MDHEN and CDR2 SYDVKM. Between the trimmed V and J ends, which lost 2 bases and 2 bases, there was a span of 15 bases. The CDR3 is 16 residues long. Full variable domain (missing parts from reference TRBV28 and TRBJ1-1): DVKVTQSSRYLVKRTGEKVFLECVQDMDHENMFWYRQDPGLGLRLIYFSYDVKMKEKGDIPEGYSVSREKKERFSLILESASTNQTSMYLCASSLGAAGGNTEAFFGQGTRLTVV.

This clonotype showed up many times. J is TRBJ1-5 and V is TRBV12-3 or TRBV12-4; D is unresolved. CDR3 length equals 15 residues. Trimming cost V 5 bases and J 4 bases, with 15 bases left between them. The CDR3, as DNA: TGTGCCAGCAGTCCCCAAGTAGGGTTTAATCAGCCCCAGCATTTT. Translated: CASSPQVGFNQPQHF.

This clonotype was seen ten or more times. The V gene is TRBV7-9, the J gene TRBJ2-1, with TRBD2 identical over 9 bases. V shed 4 bases, J shed 4 bases, and the junction held 5 bases outside the gene matches. The CDR3 covers 15 residues. Germline V gives CDR1 SEHNR, CDR2 FQNEAQ (reference sequence). CDR3 sequence: CASSSGTSLYNEQFF. DNA of the CDR3: TGTGCCAGCAGCTCAGGGACTAGCCTTTACAATGAGCAGTTCTTC.

This clonotype was counted ten times or more. The V and J genes are TRBV20-1 and TRBJ2-5; 8 bases match TRBD2. The CDR3 has 15 amino acids. J was trimmed by 5 bases and V by 0 bases; bases with no gene match: 8. Germline V gene sequence: CDR1 DFQATT, CDR2 SNEGSKA (reference sequence). As DNA, the CDR3 is TGCAGTGCTAGAGATCGCCGGGAGGGCCTGGAGACCCAGTACTTC. As protein: CSARDRREGLETQYF.